This entry lists 14 T cell receptor beta chains sequenced from one sample in a study of CD8+ T cells in alopecia areata. cDNA reverse transcribed from extracted RNA served as the sequencing template. Produced via immunoSEQ multiplex PCR; TCRdb's table is partial and in-frame only. The sample consists of about 180,000 clones, about 72% of them appearing once. The source was CD8+ T cells sorted from blood, collected at week 0. The receptors stem from a human donor with alopecia areata.

This clone has a count of ten or more. The gene calls are TRBV29-1 and TRBJ1-1; the D gene is possibly TRBD1 (6 bases). V shed 0 bases and J shed 7 bases, with 15 bases lying between them. This CDR3 has 14 amino acids. Looked up from germline, CDR1 is SQVTM and CDR2 is ANQGSEA. The DNA for the CDR3 is TGCAGCGTTGAAGACCCAGGGAGGGGGGGTGAAGCTTTCTTT. This encodes CSVEDPGRGGEAFF.

The rearrangement joins TRBV28 to TRBJ2-7; D unresolved. Between the trimmed V and J ends, which lost 5 bases and 5 bases, there was a span of 13 bases. This CDR3 is built from 13 residues. Per the germline V gene, CDR1 is MDHEN and CDR2 is SYDVKM. CDR3 loop: CASSISSQNEQYF. DNA of the CDR3: TGTGCCAGCAGTATTTCTTCCCAAAACGAGCAGTACTTC.

The rearrangement joins TRBV4-1 to TRBJ2-1, with D possibly called TRBD1 or TRBD2 (5 bases each). The V end was cut by 2 bases, the J end by 8 bases, with 13 bases between. From germline, CDR1 is MGHRA and CDR2 YSYEKL. This CDR3 has 14 residues. CDR3 DNA sequence: TGCGCCAGCAGCCAATCTAGCAGGGTCGATGAGCAGTTCTTC. Translating gives CASSQSSRVDEQFF.

The chain recombines TRBV5-1 with TRBJ2-1; D possibly matches TRBD1 or TRBD2 (5 bases each). V lost 6 bases and J 5 bases, leaving 18 bases between the germline ends. This CDR3 is 15 amino acids long. The germline CDR1 and CDR2 sequences are SGHRS and YFSETQ. CDR3 residues: CASTAQEGWHNEQFF. CDR3 sequence (DNA): TGCGCCAGCACCGCCCAAGAGGGGTGGCACAATGAGCAGTTCTTC.

The rearrangement uses TRBV11-2 and TRBJ2-5, with D uncertain. The CDR3 runs to 15 residues. The V end lost 4 bases, the J end lost 5 bases, and 17 bases lay between the germline ends. CDR1 is SGHAT, CDR2 FQNNGV, per germline. CDR3: CASSSPRHSAETQYF. The CDR3 region has the DNA TGTGCCAGCAGCTCCCCACGACACTCGGCGGAGACCCAGTACTTC.

The chain has TRBV29-1 and TRBJ2-2; 7 positions agree with TRBD2. The germline V gene encodes CDR1 SQVTM and CDR2 ANQGSEA. The J segment lost 2 bases and the V segment lost 5 bases, leaving 2 bases of the junction unmatched. The CDR3 length is 13 residues. The CDR3 spells CSVRGDNTGELFF. In nucleotides, the CDR3 is TGCAGCGTTCGGGGGGATAACACCGGGGAGCTGTTTTTT.

This chain connects TRBV11-2 to TRBJ1-2; D remains ambiguous. The ends were cut back, 1 base at V and 8 bases at J, with 5 bases in the middle. The CDR3 is 11 residues long. In germline, CDR1 is SGHAT, CDR2 FQNNGV. CDR3: CASSLGAGYTF. The CDR3 bases are TGTGCCAGCAGCTTAGGGGCCGGCTACACCTTC. Looking up the rest from reference TRBV11-2 and TRBJ1-2 gives the full variable domain: EAGVAQSPRYKIIEKRQSVAFWCNPISGHATLYWYQQILGQGPKLLIQFQNNGVVDDSQLPKDRFSAERLKGVDSTLKIQPAKLEDSAVYLCASSLGAGYTFGSGTRLTVV.

V is TRBV7-8 and J is TRBJ2-1, with a possible D match to TRBD1 (6 bases). Trimming removed 2 bases from V and 5 bases from J, with 10 bases in between. Germline-derived CDR1 and CDR2 are SGHVS and FQNEAQ. CDR3 length: 14 residues. The CDR3 region is CASSLLGADNEQFF. In nucleotides, the CDR3 is TGTGCCAGCAGCTTACTGGGGGCTGACAATGAGCAGTTCTTC.

The rearrangement links TRBV2 to TRBJ1-3; unclear D gene. CDR1 SNHLY and CDR2 FYNNEI come from the germline V gene. The V and J ends lost 8 bases and 5 bases respectively, with 13 bases between them. CDR3 length: 13 amino acids. DNA of the CDR3: TGTGCCAGCTTCAAGGGAACCCGAAACACCATATATTTT. It yields the protein CASFKGTRNTIYF.

This chain links TRBV14 with TRBJ1-2; no clear D gene. Germline V CDR1 and CDR2: SGHDN, FVKESK. The germline V and J ends were trimmed by 0 bases and 14 bases, with 13 bases remaining between them. The CDR3 is made up of 12 amino acids. In DNA, the CDR3 is TGTGCCAGCAGCCAAGATGGCGCAGGAGAAACCTTC. Translation: CASSQDGAGETF.

This rearrangement joins TRBV5-1 to TRBJ2-7, with 9 bases identical to TRBD1. Germline CDR1 is SGHRS and CDR2 is YFSETQ. Unmatched junction bases numbered 5, after V lost 2 bases and J lost 2 bases. CDR3 length: 15 residues. The CDR3, as DNA: TGCGCCAGCAGCTTCCGGGACAGGGAGGCCTACGAGCAGTACTTC. Its translation is CASSFRDREAYEQYF.

This clone was detected a few times. CDR3 amino acids: CASKGDSYEQYF. The CDR3 DNA follows: TGCGCCAGCAAGGGGGACTCCTACGAGCAGTACTTC. The chain joins TRBV5-1 to TRBJ2-7; tentatively, D is TRBD1 (6 bases). With 6 bases removed from V and 0 bases from J, the gap between germline ends came to 7 bases. The CDR3 is 12 residues long. Germline V gene lookup returns CDR1 SGHRS and CDR2 YFSETQ.

This sequence joins TRBV27 and TRBJ2-7; D not resolved. Trimming shortened V by 4 bases and J by 6 bases, and 7 bases separated the two germline ends. Per germline, CDR1 MNHEY and CDR2 SMNVEV (reference sequence). The CDR3 totals 11 residues. CDR3 protein: CASSSGGEQYF. For the CDR3, the DNA is TGTGCCAGCAGTTCCGGTGGCGAGCAGTACTTC.

This clone was counted at least ten times. The chain recombines TRBV9 with TRBJ2-5; a possible D gene is TRBD2 (6 bases). V lost 4 bases to trimming and J lost 5 bases, with 15 bases between them. CDR3 size: 14 residues. The germline V gene has CDR1 SGDLS and CDR2 YYNGEE. CDR3 nucleotide sequence: TGTGCCAGCAGCACAGATGGGAGGACTGAGACCCAGTACTTC. This translates into CASSTDGRTETQYF.